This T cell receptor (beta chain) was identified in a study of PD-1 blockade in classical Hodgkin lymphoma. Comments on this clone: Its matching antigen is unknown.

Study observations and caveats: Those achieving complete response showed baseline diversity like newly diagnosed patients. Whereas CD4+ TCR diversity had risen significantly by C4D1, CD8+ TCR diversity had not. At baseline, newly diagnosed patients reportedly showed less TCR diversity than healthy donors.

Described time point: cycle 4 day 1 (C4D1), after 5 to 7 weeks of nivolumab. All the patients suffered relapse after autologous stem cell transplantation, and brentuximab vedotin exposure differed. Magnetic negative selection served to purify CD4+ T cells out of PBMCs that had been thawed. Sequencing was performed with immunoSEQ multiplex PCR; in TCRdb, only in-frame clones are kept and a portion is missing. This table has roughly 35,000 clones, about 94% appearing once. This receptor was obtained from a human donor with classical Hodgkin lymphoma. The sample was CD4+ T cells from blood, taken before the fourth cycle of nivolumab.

The CDR3 spells CASSPAGTDKQETQYF. In nucleotides, the CDR3 is TGTGCCAGCAGCCCGGCCGGGACAGACAAACAAGAGACCCAGTACTTC. V gene TRBV5-4 combines with J gene TRBJ2-5; TRBD1 aligns across 7 bases. V lost 4 bases to trimming and J lost 2 bases; unmatched junction nucleotides: 11. Germline V lookup: CDR1 SGHNT, CDR2 YYREEE (reference sequence). The CDR3 runs to 16 residues. The full variable domain, in which reference TRBV5-4 and TRBJ2-5 provide the parts outside the CDR3, is ETGVTQSPTHLIKTRGQQVTLRCSSQSGHNTVSWYQQALGQGPQFIFQYYREEENGRGNFPPRFSGLQFPNYSSELNVNALELDDSALYLCASSPAGTDKQETQYFGPGTRLLVL.